The clone carrying this TCR beta chain was recorded once. These data are taken from a study of shared clonotypes between healthy human individuals. Produced via immunoSEQ multiplex PCR; TCRdb's table is partial and in-frame only. Of roughly 2,300,000 clones in the sample, about 90% are singletons; the top ten hold 0.3% to 0.4%. Germline values: CDR1 SEHNR, CDR2 FQNEAQ (reference sequence). The V end lost 5 bases, the J end lost 9 bases, and 14 bases lay between the germline ends. This CDR3 is built from 13 residues. The sequence was obtained from a man aged 18 to 30 in good health. Some clones in this sample may be carry-over from other donors' samples. The sequencing input was naive CD4+ T cells from PBMCs. The subset is: CD45RA+ positively selected. The chain is built from TRBV7-9 and TRBJ2-1; D unresolved. The CDR3 region has the DNA TGTGCCAGCAGCCTGGCCACCCCGGGTGAGCAGTTCTTC. Its protein is CASSLATPGEQFF.